One sample yielded the 7 T cell receptor beta chains listed below, sequenced in a study of T cell repertoires in cytomegalovirus infection. TCRdb independently ran MiXCR on the reads; one entry per CDR3 protein. Of 490,000 or so distinct CDR3 sequences in the sample, about 11% were seen once. The source material was PBMCs. All receptors derive from a human donor in good health (CMV status not recorded). Some clones in this sample may be carry-over from other donors' samples.

The chain has TRBV28 and TRBJ1-5; maybe TRBD1 (5 bases). The CDR3 consists of 14 residues. V gave up 11 bases and J gave up 0 bases, with 14 bases separating them. The germline CDR1 and CDR2 sequences are MDHEN and SYDVKM. CDR3 in amino acids: CAGRSGNSNQPQHF. The DNA of the CDR3 is TGTGCCGGGCGTTCAGGGAATAGCAATCAGCCCCAGCATTTT.

The chain is built from TRBV6-6 and TRBJ2-7; unclear D gene. V was shortened by 7 bases and J by 2 bases, with 18 bases between the two germline ends. CDR3 length equals 15 residues. Germline assignment: CDR1 MNHNY and CDR2 SVGAGI (reference sequence). The CDR3 nucleotides read TGTGCCAGCATTTCCTACCCAACAATACCCTACGAGCAGTACTTC. Residues: CASISYPTIPYEQYF.

The chain couples TRBV18 to TRBJ1-3; tentatively, D is TRBD1 (5 bases). Germline V gene data show CDR1 as KGHSH and CDR2 as LQKENI. Trimming shortened V by 0 bases and J by 8 bases, and 11 bases separated the two germline ends. The CDR3 has 14 residues. The CDR3 loop reads CASSPPGLGDTIYF. Here the CDR3 DNA reads TGTGCCAGCTCACCACCGGGACTAGGAGACACCATATATTTT. Drawing the rest from reference TRBV18 and TRBJ1-3, the complete variable domain is NAGVMQNPRHLVRRRGQEARLRCSPMKGHSHVYWYRQLPEEGLKFMVYLQKENIIDESGMPKERFSAEFPKEGPSILRIQQVVRGDSAAYFCASSPPGLGDTIYFGEGSWLTVV.

This clonotype was counted ten times or more. The V gene is TRBV20-1, the J gene TRBJ2-1; 12 nucleotides line up with TRBD2. CDR3 length: 17 residues. The V and J ends lost 3 bases and 0 bases, in that order; junction bases with no gene match: 6. Per the germline V gene, CDR1 is DFQATT and CDR2 is SNEGSKA (reference sequence). In nucleotides, the CDR3 is TGCAGTGCTAGTTCCCTAGCGGGAGGGCTCTCCTACAATGAGCAGTTCTTC. This codes for CSASSLAGGLSYNEQFF.

In its sample, this clonotype was seen many times. The rearrangement links TRBV19 to TRBJ1-1, with D hard to call. Between the trimmed V and J ends, which lost 7 bases and 3 bases, there was a span of 6 bases. The CDR3 is made up of 11 amino acids. Germline V lookup: CDR1 LNHDA, CDR2 SQIVND (reference sequence). CDR3 sequence: CASITDTEAFF. The CDR3, as DNA: TGTGCCAGTATTACAGACACTGAAGCTTTCTTT.

This clonotype was seen more than once but under ten times. V usage is TRBV5-5 and J usage is TRBJ2-7; D is possibly TRBD2 (7 bases). This CDR3 region has 15 residues. The V gene's germline CDR1 is SGHKS and CDR2 YYEKEE (reference sequence). Trimming left V 5 bases short and J 3 bases short, with 18 bases between. CDR3: CASSSGAGADYEQYF. The CDR3, as DNA: TGTGCCAGCAGTTCAGGGGCGGGGGCGGACTACGAGCAGTACTTC.

Many counts were recorded for this clonotype. The rearrangement uses TRBV27 and TRBJ2-3; 12 positions agree with TRBD2. Trimming at V came to 5 bases and at J to 2 bases, leaving 14 bases not matched to a gene. The CDR3 is 19 amino acids. Germline CDR1 is MNHEY and CDR2 is SMNVEV (reference sequence). The CDR3 protein is CASSPRPLTSGGYTDTQYF. The CDR3, as DNA: TGTGCCAGCAGTCCGCGCCCGCTGACTAGCGGGGGATACACAGATACGCAGTATTTT.